The 32 T cell receptor beta chains below were found in one sample sequenced in a study of response to subunit inactivated influenza vaccine. TCRdb recomputed calls from the RT-PCR reads with MiXCR, one row per CDR3 protein. The sample yields 630,000 or so distinct CDR3 sequences, around 14% seen once. This sample comprised PBMCs from blood, obtained 12 days after vaccination. The receptors originated from a man aged 50-59 years who received an inactivated influenza vaccine.

The rearrangement links TRBV5-1 to TRBJ2-2, with 10 bases aligning to TRBD2. The CDR3 runs to 15 residues. V lost 2 bases, J lost 4 bases, and 2 bases stayed unmatched. Per germline, CDR1 SGHRS and CDR2 YFSETQ. CDR3 sequence (DNA): TGCGCCAGCAGCTTTACTAGCGGGGCCACCGGGGAGCTGTTTTTT. It yields the protein CASSFTSGATGELFF.

The chain joins TRBV6-1 to TRBJ2-1; D may be TRBD1 (5 bases). Trimming took 2 bases from V and 9 from J, leaving 14 bases between them. CDR3 length: 14 amino acids. Germline CDR1 MNHNS, CDR2 SASEGT. This chain's CDR3 is CASSETLIRGEQFF. For the CDR3, the DNA is TGTGCCAGCAGTGAAACCCTTATAAGGGGTGAGCAGTTCTTC.

This chain joins TRBV12-2 and TRBJ2-3; TRBD2, as called in the table, went unchecked against the DNA. TRBV12-2 counts as a pseudogene. CDR3 length equals 20 residues. CDR3: CASRLASSGGGVIRTDTQYF. The CDR3 nucleotides are TGTGCAAGTCGCTTAGCTTCTAGCGGGGGAGGGGTGATAAGGACAGATACGCAGTATTTT.

Comments on this clonotype: The junction departs from germline at one end; a sequencing error may be responsible. This sequence joins TRBV27 and TRBJ2-7; D is unclear. CDR3 size: 14 residues. Germline-derived CDR1 and CDR2 are MNHEY and SMNVEV (reference sequence). The CDR3 loop is CASSLGLVSDEQYF. The CDR3 DNA is TGTGCCAGCAGTTTAGGCCTAGTCTCCGACGAGCAGTACTTC.

Here the CDR3 DNA reads TGTGCCACCAGTGATTTTTCGGGACAGGGTAGTCCCGGGGAGCTGTTTTTT. This gives the protein CATSDFSGQGSPGELFF. This chain links TRBV24-1 with TRBJ2-2; 9 bases match TRBD1. Germline-derived CDR1 and CDR2 are KGHDR and SFDVKD. CDR3 length: 17 amino acids. The V and J ends lost 1 base and 6 bases, in that order; junction bases with no gene match: 8.

The chain links TRBV7-9 to TRBJ1-1; possible D gene TRBD1, 5 bases. V was pared by 5 bases and J by 7 bases, with 11 bases between. CDR1 SEHNR and CDR2 FQNEAQ come from the germline V gene (reference sequence). The CDR3 contains 12 residues. The CDR3 DNA is TGTGCCAGCAGCCCGGGGGGGGGTGAAGCTTTCTTT. Its protein is CASSPGGGEAFF. The whole variable domain, filled in from reference TRBV7-9 and TRBJ1-1, reads DTGVSQNPRHKITKRGQNVTFRCDPISEHNRLYWYRQTLGQGPEFLTYFQNEAQLEKSRLLSDRFSAERPKGSFSTLEIQRTEQGDSAMYLCASSPGGGEAFFGQGTRLTVV.

The V call is TRBV4-3, the J call TRBJ2-3; D gene uncertain. Germline V CDR1 and CDR2: LGHNA, YSLEER. The CDR3 is 13 residues long. V gave up 3 bases and J gave up 5 bases, with 9 bases separating them. In nucleotides, the CDR3 is TGCGCCAGCAGCCAGAGAGTCCTAGATACGCAGTATTTT. Residues: CASSQRVLDTQYF.

J is TRBJ2-6 and V is TRBV15, with D unclear. Trimming left V 5 bases short and J 6 bases short, with 14 bases between. This CDR3 contains 15 residues. Germline CDR1 reads LNHNV; CDR2 reads YYDKDF (reference sequence). In nucleotides, the CDR3 is TGTGCCACCAGCTTCTCGACCGCCGAGGCCAACGTCCTGACTTTC. Protein product: CATSFSTAEANVLTF.

This clonotype has only a few counts. V gene TRBV28 combines with J gene TRBJ2-7, with 14 bases aligning to TRBD2. The length of the CDR3 is 17 residues. V trimming: 2 bases; J trimming: 8 bases; junction bases outside the gene matches: 11. The germline V gene has CDR1 MDHEN and CDR2 SYDVKM. CDR3 region: CASSLLAGTSGGAQQYF. The CDR3 DNA reads as TGTGCCAGCAGTTTACTTGCCGGGACTAGCGGGGGAGCGCAGCAGTACTTC.

Many counts were recorded for this clonotype. This chain's CDR3 is CASSQEASGRDTQYF. Here the CDR3 DNA reads TGCGCCAGCAGCCAAGAAGCTAGCGGGAGGGATACGCAGTATTTT. The chain carries TRBV4-3 and TRBJ2-3; 11 bases align to TRBD2. V was clipped by 0 bases and J by 6 bases; unmatched bases: 2. Per germline, CDR1 LGHNA and CDR2 YSLEER. This CDR3 has 15 residues.

The V call is TRBV20-1, the J call TRBJ2-3; 10 bases are shared with TRBD2. CDR1 is DFQATT, CDR2 SNEGSKA, per germline (reference sequence). The V and J ends lost 1 base and 3 bases, in that order; junction bases with no gene match: 4. The CDR3 has 15 amino acids. The CDR3 DNA follows: TGCAGTGCTAGAGCCGGGACTAGCGTAACAGATACGCAGTATTTT. Amino acid sequence: CSARAGTSVTDTQYF.

The sample holds a few counts of this clonotype. The genes are TRBV7-8 and TRBJ2-5; the D is unclear. Germline V gene sequence: CDR1 SGHVS, CDR2 FQNEAQ. Trimming left V 1 base short and J 4 bases short, with 19 bases between. This CDR3 has 17 amino acids. Here the CDR3 DNA reads TGTGCCAGCAGCTTAGACTCGGGCGTGGATGGGGTAGAGACCCAGTACTTC. Translated: CASSLDSGVDGVETQYF.

This clonotype was seen a few times. The J gene is TRBJ2-3, the V gene TRBV29-1, with no clear D. V lost 3 bases and J lost 1, with 8 bases in between. Per germline, CDR1 SQVTM and CDR2 ANQGSEA. CDR3 length equals 13 residues. The CDR3 spells CSVESVRTDTQYF. The CDR3 bases are TGCAGCGTTGAGTCCGTACGCACAGATACGCAGTATTTT.

This clonotype was seen more than once but under ten times. The V call is TRBV7-8, the J call TRBJ2-1, with 10 bases lining up with TRBD2. The CDR3 has 14 residues. Germline CDR1 SGHVS, CDR2 FQNEAQ. With 3 bases clipped from V and 8 bases from J, the junction kept 4 bases outside the gene matches. The DNA of the CDR3 is TGTGCCAGCAGCTTTAGCGGGGGGATCGATGAGCAGTTCTTC. It yields the protein CASSFSGGIDEQFF.

This clonotype has just a few counts. The chain combines TRBV10-3 with TRBJ2-7, with 9 bases aligning to TRBD1. This CDR3 is 16 amino acids long. After removal of 2 bases from V and 6 bases from J, the junction contained 11 bases not matched to a gene. Germline CDR1 is ENHRY and CDR2 is SYGVKD. The CDR3 DNA sequence: TGTGCCATCAGTGAGAGGGACAGGGTAGTGGGAAGCGAGCAGTACTTC. Amino acid sequence: CAISERDRVVGSEQYF.

The table lists this clonotype with a few counts. V and J are TRBV14 and TRBJ2-3; no clear D gene. Germline V lookup: CDR1 SGHDN, CDR2 FVKESK. Between the trimmed V and J ends, which lost 4 bases and 9 bases, there was a span of 11 bases. This CDR3 has 12 residues. The CDR3 DNA reads TGTGCCAGCAGCCCTAGGGCGTGGACGCAGTATTTT. Encoded protein: CASSPRAWTQYF.

This clonotype was detected a few times. The chain joins TRBV20-1 to TRBJ2-5; 11 nucleotides align to TRBD2. Germline CDR1 and CDR2: DFQATT and SNEGSKA (reference sequence). The junction had 7 bases not matched to a gene; V was cut back by 8 bases and J by 2 bases. This CDR3 has 14 residues. The CDR3 DNA is TGCAGTTTAAGACTAGCGGGGAGACAAGAGACCCAGTACTTC. It translates to CSLRLAGRQETQYF.

Points on this clonotype: At one of its ends the junction is not consistent with the germline gene, which may arise from a read error. The chain couples TRBV6-2 or TRBV6-3 to TRBJ2-7, with TRBD2 as a possible D gene (5 bases). From germline, CDR1 is MNHEY and CDR2 SVGEGT. The CDR3 sequence is 12 residues long. CDR3 nucleotide sequence: TGTGCCAGCAGCGGACTCATCTACGTGCAGTACTTC. This encodes CASSGLIYVQYF.

This clonotype was found a few times. The gene calls are TRBV4-3 and TRBJ2-1, with TRBD1 as a possible D gene (5 bases). V lost 0 bases to trimming and J lost 0 bases, with 12 bases between them. Germline lookup yields CDR1 LGHNA and CDR2 YSLEER. This CDR3 region has 17 residues. CDR3 amino acids: CASSQERQTSSYNEQFF. The CDR3 nucleotides read TGCGCCAGCAGCCAAGAAAGACAGACCAGCTCCTACAATGAGCAGTTCTTC.

In its sample, this clonotype was seen many times. The chain has TRBV3-1 and TRBJ1-2; D gene unclear. V was trimmed by 0 bases and J by 3 bases, leaving 8 bases between them. The CDR3 extends over 14 amino acids. CDR1 and CDR2 from the germline V gene are LGHDT and YNNKEL (reference sequence). The CDR3 spells CASSQDRGYYGYTF. The CDR3 nucleotides are TGTGCCAGCAGCCAAGATCGCGGGTACTATGGCTACACCTTC.

This clonotype showed up many times. The chain uses TRBV12-3 or TRBV12-4 and TRBJ2-5; 9 positions match TRBD2. This CDR3 has 13 residues. J lost 5 bases, V lost 5 bases, and 3 bases had no gene match. The CDR3 protein is CASSRTSEETQYF. The DNA of the CDR3 is TGTGCCAGCAGTCGGACTAGCGAGGAGACCCAGTACTTC.

This chain joins TRBV24-1 and TRBJ2-3; no clear D gene. V lost 7 bases and J 6 bases, leaving 7 bases between the germline ends. CDR1 KGHDR and CDR2 SFDVKD come from the germline V gene. CDR3 length: 11 amino acids. The CDR3 loop is CATRTGDTQYF. The CDR3 nucleotides are TGTGCCACCAGGACTGGGGATACGCAGTATTTT.

The chain couples TRBV20-1 to TRBJ2-5; D is possibly TRBD2 (7 bases). Trimming cost V 5 bases and J 5 bases, with 21 bases left between them. CDR1 is DFQATT, CDR2 SNEGSKA, per germline (reference sequence). The CDR3 spans 15 residues. The CDR3 DNA reads as TGCAGTGCTGAGAGAGGTGGGGGGGCCCAGGAGACCCAGTACTTC. Protein sequence: CSAERGGGAQETQYF.

The genes are TRBV4-1 and TRBJ2-7; either TRBD1 or TRBD2 may fit D (5 bases each). Per the germline V gene, CDR1 is MGHRA and CDR2 is YSYEKL. This CDR3 region has 14 residues. The V and J ends lost 0 bases and 6 bases respectively, with 12 bases between them. In DNA form, the CDR3 reads TGCGCCAGCAGCCAAGATCTAAGAGGGACCGAGCAGTACTTC. Amino acid sequence: CASSQDLRGTEQYF.

The J gene is TRBJ2-5, the V gene TRBV5-6; 7 bases are shared with TRBD1. In germline, CDR1 is SGHDT, CDR2 YYEEEE. The trim removed 3 bases at V and 5 bases at J, leaving 7 bases unmatched. The CDR3 is 14 residues long. The CDR3: CASSSTGMEETQYF. CDR3 nucleotides: TGTGCCAGCAGCTCGACAGGGATGGAGGAGACCCAGTACTTC. The whole variable domain, filled in from reference TRBV5-6 and TRBJ2-5, reads DAGVTQSPTHLIKTRGQQVTLRCSPKSGHDTVSWYQQALGQGPQFIFQYYEEEERQRGNFPDRFSGHQFPNYSSELNVNALLLGDSALYLCASSSTGMEETQYFGPGTRLLVL.

This clonotype appeared a single time. The chain links TRBV20-1 to TRBJ2-5; 7 bases line up with TRBD2. CDR1 and CDR2 (germline): DFQATT, SNEGSKA (reference sequence). The CDR3 spans 16 residues. V gave up 5 bases and J gave up 5 bases; unmatched junction bases: 17. CDR3: CSAPSGGAGVIETQYF. CDR3 in DNA: TGCAGTGCTCCTAGCGGAGGGGCCGGGGTTATTGAGACCCAGTACTTC.

Only a few counts were recorded for this clonotype. The rearrangement uses TRBV6-2 or TRBV6-3 and TRBJ2-3; D assignment may be TRBD1 or TRBD2 (5 bases each). The CDR3 has 16 residues. Germline V CDR1 and CDR2: MNHEY, SVGEGT. The V and J ends lost 2 bases and 1 base respectively, with 13 bases between them. CDR3 in amino acids: CASSYRGLGGTDTQYF. Written as DNA, the CDR3 is TGTGCCAGCAGTTACCGGGGCCTAGGCGGCACAGATACGCAGTATTTT.

V gene TRBV12-3 or TRBV12-4 combines with J gene TRBJ1-2, with 8 nucleotides matching TRBD1. The CDR3 totals 15 residues. V was clipped by 3 bases and J by 3 bases; unmatched bases: 6. The CDR3 loop reads CASSLDRARDYGYTF. CDR3 nucleotide sequence: TGTGCCAGCAGTTTGGACAGGGCGAGGGACTATGGCTACACCTTC.

V is TRBV5-1 and J is TRBJ1-1; 8 positions match TRBD1. V was clipped by 4 bases and J by 3 bases; unmatched bases: 8. This CDR3 has 15 amino acids. Looked up from germline, CDR1 is SGHRS and CDR2 is YFSETQ. CDR3: CASSPEGQEYTEAFF. The CDR3 coding sequence is TGCGCCAGCAGCCCGGAGGGACAGGAGTACACTGAAGCTTTCTTT.

The V and J genes are TRBV29-1 and TRBJ2-1; 8 bases line up with TRBD1. Looked up from germline, CDR1 is SQVTM and CDR2 is ANQGSEA. V gave up 2 bases and J gave up 0 bases; unmatched junction bases: 6. The CDR3 consists of 16 residues. The CDR3 nucleotides read TGCAGCGTTGAACCCGGGACAGGAGGCTCCTACAATGAGCAGTTCTTC. Protein product: CSVEPGTGGSYNEQFF.

The chain is built from TRBV25-1 and TRBJ2-2; D possibly corresponds to TRBD2 (5 bases). This CDR3 has 15 residues. The V end was cut by 4 bases, the J end by 5 bases, with 14 bases between. Germline assignment: CDR1 MGHDK and CDR2 SYGVNS. The CDR3 spells CASSVVAGGTGELFF. In DNA form, the CDR3 reads TGTGCCAGCAGTGTAGTTGCCGGAGGAACCGGGGAGCTGTTTTTT.

The chain couples TRBV12-3 or TRBV12-4 to TRBJ2-1; D is perhaps TRBD2 (6 bases). The V end was cut by 2 bases, the J end by 0 bases, with 26 bases between. This CDR3 is 21 amino acids long. The CDR3 protein is CASSLIPPAFVAVSSYNEQFF. Written as DNA, the CDR3 is TGTGCCAGCAGTTTAATTCCACCCGCCTTTGTAGCGGTGAGCTCCTACAATGAGCAGTTCTTC.